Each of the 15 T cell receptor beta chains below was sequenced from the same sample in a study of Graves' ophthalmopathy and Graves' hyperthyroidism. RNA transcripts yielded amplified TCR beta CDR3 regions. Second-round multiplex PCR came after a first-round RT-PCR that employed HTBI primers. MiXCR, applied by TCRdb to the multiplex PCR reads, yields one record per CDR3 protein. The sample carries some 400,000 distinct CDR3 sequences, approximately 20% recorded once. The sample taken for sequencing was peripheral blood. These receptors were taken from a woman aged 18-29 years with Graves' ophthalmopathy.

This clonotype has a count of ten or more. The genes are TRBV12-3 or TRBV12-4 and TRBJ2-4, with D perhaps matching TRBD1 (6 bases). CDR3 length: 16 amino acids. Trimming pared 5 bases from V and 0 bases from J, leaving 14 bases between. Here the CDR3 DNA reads TGTGCCAGCAGTCCGGACAGTTCTTTAGCCAAAAACATTCAGTACTTC. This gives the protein CASSPDSSLAKNIQYF.

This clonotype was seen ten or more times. CDR3 region: CAWGGKMTSYEQYF. Here the CDR3 DNA reads TGTGCCTGGGGGGGGAAGATGACTTCCTACGAGCAGTACTTC. The chain couples TRBV30 to TRBJ2-7; D possibly corresponds to TRBD2 (6 bases). Trimming shortened V by 5 bases and J by 1 base, and 15 bases separated the two germline ends. CDR1 is GTSNPN, CDR2 SVGIG, per germline (reference sequence). This CDR3 spans 14 amino acids.

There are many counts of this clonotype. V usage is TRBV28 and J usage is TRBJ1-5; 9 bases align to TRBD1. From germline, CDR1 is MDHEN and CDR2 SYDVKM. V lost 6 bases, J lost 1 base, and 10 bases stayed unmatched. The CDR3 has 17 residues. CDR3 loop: CASSGDRGSESNQPQHF. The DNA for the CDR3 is TGTGCCAGCAGCGGTGACAGGGGGAGTGAAAGCAATCAGCCCCAGCATTTT.

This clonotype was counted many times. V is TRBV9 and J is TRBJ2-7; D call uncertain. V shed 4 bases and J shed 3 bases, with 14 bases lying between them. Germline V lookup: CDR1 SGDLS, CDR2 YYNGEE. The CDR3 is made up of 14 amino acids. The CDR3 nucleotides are TGTGCCAGCAGCCCCTCCGGGCAGGTCTACGAGCAGTACTTC. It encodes CASSPSGQVYEQYF.

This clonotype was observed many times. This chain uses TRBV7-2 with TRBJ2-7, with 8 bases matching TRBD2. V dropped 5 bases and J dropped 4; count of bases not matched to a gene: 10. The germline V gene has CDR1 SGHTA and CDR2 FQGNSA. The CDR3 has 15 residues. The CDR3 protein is CASSGREGSTYEQYF. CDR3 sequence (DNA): TGTGCCAGCAGCGGACGGGAGGGTAGTACTTACGAGCAGTACTTC.

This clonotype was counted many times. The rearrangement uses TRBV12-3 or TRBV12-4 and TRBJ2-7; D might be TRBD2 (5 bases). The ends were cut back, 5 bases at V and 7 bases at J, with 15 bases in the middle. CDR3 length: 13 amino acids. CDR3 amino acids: CASSGMSSLEQYF. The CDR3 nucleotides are TGTGCCAGCAGTGGTATGTCTAGCCTAGAGCAGTACTTC.

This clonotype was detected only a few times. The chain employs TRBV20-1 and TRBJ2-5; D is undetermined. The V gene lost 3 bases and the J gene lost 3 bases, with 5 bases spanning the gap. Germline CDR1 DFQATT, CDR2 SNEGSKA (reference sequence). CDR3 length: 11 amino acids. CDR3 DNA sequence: TGCAGTGCTAGGAAAGAAGAGACCCAGTACTTC. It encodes CSARKEETQYF.

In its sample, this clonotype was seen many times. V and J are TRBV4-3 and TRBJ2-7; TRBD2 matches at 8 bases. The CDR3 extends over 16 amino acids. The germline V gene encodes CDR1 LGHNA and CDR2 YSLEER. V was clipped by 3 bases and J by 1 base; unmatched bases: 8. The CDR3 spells CASSQSGVAGSYEQYF. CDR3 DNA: TGCGCCAGCAGCCAGAGTGGGGTAGCGGGGTCCTACGAGCAGTACTTC.

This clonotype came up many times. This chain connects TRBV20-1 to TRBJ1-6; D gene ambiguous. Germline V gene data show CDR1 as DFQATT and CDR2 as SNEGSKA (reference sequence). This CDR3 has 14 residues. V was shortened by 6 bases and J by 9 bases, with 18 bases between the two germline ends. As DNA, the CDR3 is TGCAGTGCCCTAGAAGGGATGGTGGGTTCACCCCTCCACTTT. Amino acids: CSALEGMVGSPLHF.

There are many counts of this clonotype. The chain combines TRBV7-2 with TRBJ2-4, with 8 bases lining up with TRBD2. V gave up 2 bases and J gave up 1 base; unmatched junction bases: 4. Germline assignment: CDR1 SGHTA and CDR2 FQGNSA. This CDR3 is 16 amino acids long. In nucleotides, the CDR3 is TGTGCCAGCAGCTTAATGAGCGGGAGCGCCAAAAACATTCAGTACTTC. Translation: CASSLMSGSAKNIQYF.

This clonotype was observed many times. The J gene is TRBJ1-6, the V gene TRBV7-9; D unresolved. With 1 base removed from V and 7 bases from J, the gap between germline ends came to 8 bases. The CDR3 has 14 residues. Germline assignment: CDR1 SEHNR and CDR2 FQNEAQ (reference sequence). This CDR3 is CASSLVQKNSPLHF. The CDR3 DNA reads TGTGCCAGCAGCTTAGTTCAGAAGAATTCACCCCTCCACTTT.

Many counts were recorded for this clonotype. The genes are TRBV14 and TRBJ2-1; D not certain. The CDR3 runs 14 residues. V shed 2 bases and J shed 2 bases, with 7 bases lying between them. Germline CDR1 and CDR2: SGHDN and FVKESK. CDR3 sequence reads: CASSQLDTYNEQFF. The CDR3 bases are TGTGCCAGCAGCCAACTCGACACCTACAATGAGCAGTTCTTC.

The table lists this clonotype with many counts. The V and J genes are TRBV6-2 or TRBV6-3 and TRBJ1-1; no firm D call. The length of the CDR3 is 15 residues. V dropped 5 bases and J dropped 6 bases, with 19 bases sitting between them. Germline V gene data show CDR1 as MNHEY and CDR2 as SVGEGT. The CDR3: CASSPRAEGRAEAFF. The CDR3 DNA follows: TGTGCCAGCAGTCCCCGGGCGGAGGGCCGTGCTGAAGCTTTCTTT.

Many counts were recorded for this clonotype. This CDR3 reads CSVDPDGNTGELFF. CDR3 bases: TGCAGCGTTGACCCAGATGGTAACACCGGGGAGCTGTTTTTT. This sequence joins TRBV29-1 and TRBJ2-2; D gene unclear. The CDR3 is 14 amino acids. V was trimmed by 3 bases and J by 2 bases, leaving 10 bases between them. CDR1 SQVTM and CDR2 ANQGSEA come from the germline V gene.

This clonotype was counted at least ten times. The CDR3 sequence is CASSPGGGDYLYGYTF. CDR3 DNA sequence: TGTGCCAGCAGCCCAGGAGGTGGGGATTACCTCTATGGCTACACCTTC. V and J are TRBV11-1 and TRBJ1-2; no definite D call. Trimming cost V 5 bases and J 4 bases, with 20 bases left between them. CDR3 length: 16 amino acids. The germline V gene encodes CDR1 SGHAT and CDR2 FQDESV (reference sequence).